This T cell receptor (beta chain) was sequenced during a study of blood T cells in healthy people across ages. The CDR3 is 15 residues long. Trimming pared 1 base from V and 3 bases from J, leaving 13 bases between. Germline V gene sequence: CDR1 MDHEN, CDR2 SYDVKM. Through a sample-barcoded 5' primer and a J-beta primer mix, a second PCR was run for 7 to 11 cycles. TCRdb analysed the 5' RACE reads with MiXCR anew, one entry per CDR3 protein. In the table there are 850,000 to 1,300,000 distinct CDR3 sequences, 45% of which are singletons. This chain uses TRBV28 with TRBJ2-7; D is uncertain. The source is a woman between 55 and 75 years old in good health. The sample was blood. CDR3 nucleotide sequence: TGTGCCAGCAGTTTATCCCTAGGTCCTAACTACGAGCAGTACTTC. Amino acid sequence: CASSLSLGPNYEQYF.